What follows describes a single T cell receptor beta chain. The source of the sample is a study of PD-L1 blockade in urothelial cancer. At the level of the study: The analyses of blood took place 3 weeks (second dose) and 6 weeks after treatment start.

Time point: peripheral blood 6 weeks after treatment start. Here immunoSEQ multiplex PCR was the method, and the copy in TCRdb shows in-frame clones only, minus some. Of 100,000 to 150,000 clones listed, about 84% are singletons. Germline V gene sequence: CDR1 ENHRY, CDR2 SYGVKD. The CDR3 is 17 amino acids. V was shortened by 3 bases and J by 7 bases, with 19 bases between the two germline ends. The chain uses TRBV10-3 and TRBJ1-6; a weak D match, TRBD1 (5 bases). The sequence came from a man between 45 and 60 years old with urothelial cancer. The starting material was PBMCs, obtained around atezolizumab (anti-PD-L1) treatment. The CDR3 region has the DNA TGTGCCATCAGTGACAATCTGGGACTTAAGGCGAATTCACCCCTCCACTTT. The encoded protein is CAISDNLGLKANSPLHF.